This T cell receptor beta chain was found in a study of early T cells in non-severe SARS-CoV-2 infection (dated by TCRdb to the early 2020s). In the study overall: Because TCR sequencing was done on bulk RNA from unsorted whole blood, the alpha and beta chains could not be paired. Overall study outcomes, separate from this receptor: Matching against VDJdb was skewed toward anti-spike CD8 responses, likely underestimated virus-specific expansions, and missed private and CD4 specificities.

CDR1 and CDR2, looked up from the germline V gene, are SQVTM and ANQGSEA. V drops 6 bases and J drops 4 bases, leaving 15 bases in between. The CDR3 measures 13 amino acids from cysteine to phenylalanine. The sequence is cut down to CDR3 DNA, 39 bases in frame from base 1. The study was a case-control design nested within a healthcare worker cohort in London, UK, with weekly nasopharyngeal swab PCR tests and blood sampling. Between 23 and 31 March 2020, the week of the UK lockdown, healthcare workers were enrolled and then followed up weekly for as long as 16 weeks. The library was prepared using 5' RACE. Sequencing was performed on a NextSeq 500. To correct for sequencing error and PCR bias, the TCR library protocol tagged individual cDNA molecules with unique molecular identifiers. TCR alpha and beta chains were both sequenced, and the abundances of alpha and beta sequences in each sample were closely correlated with each other. The authors processed their data as follows. Decombinator V4 was used to perform V gene, J gene and CDR3 annotation of TCR sequences. TCRs were defined as expanded if a significant change between any two time points was detected under a Poisson model with p below 0.0001. TCR abundances were normalised to the total number of TCRs sequenced per sample and expressed as counts per million. TRAV1-2 paired with TRAJ12, TRAJ20 or TRAJ33 defined MAIT TCRs, while TRAV10 paired with TRAJ18 defined iNKT TCRs. VDJdb, accessed 1 November 2021, was searched for CMV, EBV and SARS-CoV-2 annotated TCRs, excluding TCRs annotated for multiple antigens. TCRdb cleaned the public reads at Q25 with fastp, built clones with MiXCR and kept in-frame beta chains. Rows are unified per CDR3 protein, each entry keeping the most common DNA and genes. What appears here as the V and J calls and clone size reflects TCRdb's work, not the paper's. The sample table contains tens of thousands of distinct CDR3 sequences; only one count was recorded for around 13% of them. The ten largest clones add up to around 1.1% of the sample.

This clonotype was counted at least ten times. Its recognized antigen is unknown. Base-call qualities are not available, and no considerably larger clone is one nucleotide away. The sequence links TRBV29-1 to TRBJ1-1, with no D gene named confidently. The receptor was isolated from an adult who was a healthcare worker with PCR-confirmed SARS-CoV-2 infection or an uninfected control (not recorded which). Sequencing was performed on whole blood. The CDR3 is CSVSRPGGTEAFF. The sequenced DNA: TGCAGCGTCAGTCGGCCGGGAGGCACTGAAGCTTTCTTT.